A selection of T cell receptor beta chains follows, all from one sample in a study of PD-L1 blockade in urothelial cancer. TCRdb's copy holds only in-frame clones and misses some; the assay was immunoSEQ multiplex PCR. The sample gives tens of thousands of clones, 80% to 90% of which show up once; over 1.5% is in the top ten. The sample in question was PBMCs, obtained around atezolizumab (anti-PD-L1) treatment. The receptors were sampled from a man in his 70s with urothelial cancer. The CDR3 runs from the conserved cysteine through the conserved F or W. The order of the fields is CDR3 length, J gene, D gene, clone size, V gene, CDR3 DNA, CDR3 protein. A D gene is named only where the DNA matches it firmly. Clone size is stated in some rows and not others, as once, few, many or a class when expanded.

14,TRBJ2-7,NA,NA,TRBV6-1,TGTGCCAGCAGTGAAAGCGGAGGACTCTACGAGCAGTACTTC,CASSESGGLYEQYF
15,TRBJ1-2,NA,NA,TRBV7-2,TGTGCCAGCAGCTTAGGGGGAGCAACTAACTATGGCTACACCTTC,CASSLGGATNYGYTF
15,TRBJ2-5,TRBD2,NA,TRBV18,TGTGCCAGCTCACCAATAGCGGGAGAGCGGGAGACCCAGTACTTC,CASSPIAGERETQYF
15,TRBJ2-1,TRBD1,NA,TRBV27,TGTGCCAGCAGGGGACAGGGGGCGTTCTACAATGAGCAGTTCTTC,CASRGQGAFYNEQFF
14,TRBJ1-1,NA,once,TRBV27,TGTGCCAGCAGTTTACAGAGGCAGAACACTGAAGCTTTCTTT,CASSLQRQNTEAFF
13,TRBJ1-2,NA,once,TRBV27,TGTGCCAGCAGAAGTTCAGGGCGGGACGGCTACACCTTC,CASRSSGRDGYTF
19,TRBJ2-6,TRBD1,once,TRBV5-4,TGTGCCAGCAGCTTGGAAGGACAGGGAATACTTGTATGGGCCAACGTCCTGACTTTC,CASSLEGQGILVWANVLTF
15,TRBJ2-5,TRBD2,NA,TRBV9,TGTGCCAGCAGCGCATCACTAGCGGGAGGGGAGACCCAGTACTTC,CASSASLAGGETQYF
11,TRBJ2-3,NA,NA,TRBV7-2,TGTGCCACCACTAGCACAGATACGCAGTATTTT,CATTSTDTQYF
14,TRBJ1-1,NA,NA,TRBV6-5,TGTGCCAGCAGTTACTCGAGGCAGAACACTGAAGCTTTCTTT,CASSYSRQNTEAFF
14,TRBJ1-1,NA,NA,TRBV7-8,TGTGCCAGCAGCTTAGCTCGGCAGCGGGCTTCAGCTTTCTTT,CASSLARQRASAFF
17,TRBJ1-2,TRBD1,NA,TRBV5-1,TGCGCCAGCAGCTCTTCCGTAATGGACAGGGGATCGTTTGGCTACACCTTC,CASSSSVMDRGSFGYTF
14,TRBJ1-4,NA,NA,TRBV6-6,TGTGCCACGGAGGTGGAGACATTGAGTGAAAAACTGTTTTTT,CATEVETLSEKLFF
17,TRBJ2-6,TRBD1,NA,TRBV7-9,TGTGCCAGCAGCTGGGACAGGGTCGGCTCTGGGGCCAACGTCCTGACTTTC,CASSWDRVGSGANVLTF
14,TRBJ1-5,NA,few,TRBV28,TGTGCCAGCAGTCGCCACCCGCGGGATCAGCCCCAGCATTTT,CASSRHPRDQPQHF
13,TRBJ1-1,NA,NA,TRBV7-8,TGTGCCAGCAGCTCTCAGACGATAACGGGAGCTTTCTTT,CASSSQTITGAFF
12,TRBJ1-1,NA,medium-sized,TRBV5-1,TGCGCCAGCAGCTTGTATGGGTTACAGGCTTTCTTT,CASSLYGLQAFF
15,TRBJ1-1,NA,NA,TRBV7-6,TGTGCCAGCAGCCCGACCGACGGGGGAGGCACTGAAGCTTTCTTT,CASSPTDGGGTEAFF
15,TRBJ2-1,TRBD1,NA,TRBV25-1,TGTGCCAGCAGTGAGATCGACAGGGGGGGAAATGAGCAGTTCTTC,CASSEIDRGGNEQFF
22,TRBJ1-2,NA,NA,TRBV4-1,TGCGCCAGCAGCCAAGTAGTAGTTGTATGGGAGGGGGGTCGGGGGGATAACTATGGCTACACCTTC,CASSQVVVVWEGGRGDNYGYTF
16,TRBJ1-1,NA,NA,TRBV10-1,TGCGCCAGCAGTCCCACTTTGGGCCTCCTGGCCACTGAAGCTTTCTTT,CASSPTLGLLATEAFF
13,TRBJ2-1,NA,NA,TRBV27,TGTGCCAGCATGAACAGGGTTGGGAATGAGCAGTTCTTC,CASMNRVGNEQFF
14,TRBJ1-2,NA,NA,TRBV19,TGTGCCAGTAGTACCCCCGCGGCTGACTATGGCTACACCTTC,CASSTPAADYGYTF
14,TRBJ2-2,TRBD2,NA,TRBV19,TGTGCCGTTGGACTAGCGGGAGTCCCCGGGGAGCTGTTTTTT,CAVGLAGVPGELFF
17,TRBJ1-2,TRBD1,NA,TRBV27,TGTGCCAGCAGTTTATTCGGGCAGGGGGGAGAATATTATGGCTACACCTTC,CASSLFGQGGEYYGYTF
18,TRBJ2-7,NA,NA,TRBV12-2,TGTGCAAGTCGCTTAGACTTAGACCGGGACACCGACTCCTACGAGCAGTACTTC,CASRLDLDRDTDSYEQYF
13,TRBJ2-3,TRBD2,NA,TRBV28,TGTGCCAGCAGTTTGGGGGGGGCAGATACGCAGTATTTT,CASSLGGADTQYF
11,TRBJ2-1,NA,NA,TRBV2,TGTGCCAGCGAACTAAGCAGTGAGCAGTTCTTC,CASELSSEQFF
13,TRBJ2-7,TRBD1,NA,TRBV2,TGTGCCAGCATAAGGGACAGTGGCTACGAGCAGTACTTC,CASIRDSGYEQYF
13,TRBJ1-3,TRBD1,NA,TRBV10-3,TGTGCCATAGGGACAGCGTCTGGAAACACCATATATTTT,CAIGTASGNTIYF
15,TRBJ1-1,NA,NA,TRBV5-5,TGTGCCAGCAGCTTGAAGCTAGGGGAAGACACTGAAGCTTTCTTT,CASSLKLGEDTEAFF
19,TRBJ2-3,TRBD2,NA,TRBV4-2,TGTGCCAGCAGCGCCTCATACCCCGCAGCGGGAGGGCATGCAGATACGCAGTATTTT,CASSASYPAAGGHADTQYF
18,TRBJ2-1,TRBD2,NA,TRBV4-3,TGCGCCAGCAGCCAAGATGAGGGACTAGCGGTAACATACAATGAGCAGTTCTTC,CASSQDEGLAVTYNEQFF
15,TRBJ2-3,NA,NA,TRBV7-9,TGTGCCAGCAGCTTGGGCCTAAGGTACACAGATACGCAGTATTTT,CASSLGLRYTDTQYF
13,TRBJ1-5,NA,NA,TRBV7-3,TGTGCCAGCAGCTTGGGAGTCGGACAGCCCCAGCATTTT,CASSLGVGQPQHF
15,TRBJ1-5,NA,few,TRBV7-2,TGTGCCAGCAGCTTAGGACTGGGAGGCAATCAGCCCCAGCATTTT,CASSLGLGGNQPQHF
13,TRBJ1-3,NA,NA,TRBV30,TGTGCCTGGAGGAGAGGCTCTGGAAACACCATATATTTT,CAWRRGSGNTIYF
16,TRBJ2-2,TRBD1,NA,TRBV5-4,TGTGCCAGCAGCCCCGGGACAGGGGGCAGAACCGGGGAGCTGTTTTTT,CASSPGTGGRTGELFF
13,TRBJ2-5,TRBD1,medium-sized,TRBV4-3,TGCGCCAGCAGTCAGGGGGCTCAAGAGACCCAGTACTTC,CASSQGAQETQYF
13,TRBJ1-1,NA,NA,TRBV4-3,TGCGCCAGCAGCCAAGGAAGGAGCACTGAAGCTTTCTTT,CASSQGRSTEAFF
17,TRBJ2-7,TRBD1,once,TRBV7-6,TGTGCCAGCAGGGTTCCCGGGGACAGCCTACAAGTTTACGAGCAGTACTTC,CASRVPGDSLQVYEQYF
14,TRBJ1-2,TRBD1,NA,TRBV18,TGTGCCAGCTCATCGCAGGGGGCCGTCTATGGCTACACCTTC,CASSSQGAVYGYTF
13,TRBJ1-2,TRBD1,NA,TRBV6-5,TGTGCCAGCACCCGGACAGGGGTGGGCGGCTACACCTTC,CASTRTGVGGYTF
17,TRBJ2-2,TRBD1,NA,TRBV19,TGTGCCAGTAGTAAACTTACAGGGGGCCGGAACACCGGGGAGCTGTTTTTT,CASSKLTGGRNTGELFF
13,TRBJ2-1,NA,NA,TRBV9,TGTGCCAGCAGCGTAGCGGGGTTTGGTGAGCAGTTCTTC,CASSVAGFGEQFF
14,TRBJ2-1,NA,NA,TRBV7-3,TGTGCCAGCAGCTTAAATCGGGATAGCAATGAGCAGTTCTTC,CASSLNRDSNEQFF
14,TRBJ2-7,NA,NA,TRBV9,TGTGCCAGCAGTCAGCAGGGGGGTTGGTACGAGCAGTACTTC,CASSQQGGWYEQYF
15,TRBJ1-1,NA,NA,TRBV4-2,TGTGCCAGCAGCCAAAAAGGGGCCCGTAACACTGAAGCTTTCTTT,CASSQKGARNTEAFF
15,TRBJ1-1,NA,NA,TRBV5-6,TGTGCCAGCAGCTCACAGGACGGCATGAACACTGAAGCTTTCTTT,CASSSQDGMNTEAFF
15,TRBJ2-5,NA,NA,TRBV9,TGTGCCAGCAGCGTTTACATGGACAGCCCGGAGACCCAGTACTTC,CASSVYMDSPETQYF